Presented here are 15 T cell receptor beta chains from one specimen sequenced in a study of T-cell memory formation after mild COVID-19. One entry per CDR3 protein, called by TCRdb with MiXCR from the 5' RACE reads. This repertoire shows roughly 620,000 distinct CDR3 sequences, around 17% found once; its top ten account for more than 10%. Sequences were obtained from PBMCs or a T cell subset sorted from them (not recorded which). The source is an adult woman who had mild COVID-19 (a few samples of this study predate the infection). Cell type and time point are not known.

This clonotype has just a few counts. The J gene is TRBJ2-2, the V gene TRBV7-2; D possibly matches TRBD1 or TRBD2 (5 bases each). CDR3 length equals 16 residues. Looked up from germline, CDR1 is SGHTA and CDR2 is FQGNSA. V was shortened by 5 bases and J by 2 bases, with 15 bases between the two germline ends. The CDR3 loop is CASSIRPGQNTGELFF. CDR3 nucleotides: TGTGCCAGCAGCATCCGCCCGGGGCAAAACACCGGGGAGCTGTTTTTT.

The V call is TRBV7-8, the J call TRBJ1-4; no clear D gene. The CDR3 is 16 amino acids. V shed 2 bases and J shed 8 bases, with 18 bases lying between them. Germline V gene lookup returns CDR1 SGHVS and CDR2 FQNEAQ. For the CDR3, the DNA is TGTGCCAGCAGCTTAATCGGGCCAGCGTTTGGGGAAAAACTGTTTTTT. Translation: CASSLIGPAFGEKLFF.

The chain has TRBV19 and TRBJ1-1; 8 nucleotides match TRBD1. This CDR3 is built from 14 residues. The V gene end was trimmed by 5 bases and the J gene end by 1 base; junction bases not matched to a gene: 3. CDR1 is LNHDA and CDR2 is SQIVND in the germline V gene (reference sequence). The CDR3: CASSETGANTEAFF. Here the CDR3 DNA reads TGTGCCAGTAGTGAGACAGGGGCGAACACTGAAGCTTTCTTT.

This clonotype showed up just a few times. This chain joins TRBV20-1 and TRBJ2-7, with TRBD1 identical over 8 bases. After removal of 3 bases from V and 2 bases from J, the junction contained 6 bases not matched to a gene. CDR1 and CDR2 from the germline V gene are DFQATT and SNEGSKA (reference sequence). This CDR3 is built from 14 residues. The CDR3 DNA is TGCAGTGCTAGCTTACCGGGACAGGCCTACGAGCAGTACTTC. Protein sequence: CSASLPGQAYEQYF.

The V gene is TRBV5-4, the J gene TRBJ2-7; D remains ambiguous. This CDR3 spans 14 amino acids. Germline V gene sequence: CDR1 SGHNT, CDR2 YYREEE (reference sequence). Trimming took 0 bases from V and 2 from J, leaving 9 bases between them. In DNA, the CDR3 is TGTGCCAGCAGCTTGGAAGCCCGGCCCTACGAGCAGTACTTC. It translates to CASSLEARPYEQYF.

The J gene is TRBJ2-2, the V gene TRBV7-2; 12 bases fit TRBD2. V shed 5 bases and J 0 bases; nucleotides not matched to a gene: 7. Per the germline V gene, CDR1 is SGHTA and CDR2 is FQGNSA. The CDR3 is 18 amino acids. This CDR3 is CASSATRTSGTNTGELFF. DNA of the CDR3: TGTGCCAGCAGCGCCACCCGGACTAGCGGGACGAACACCGGGGAGCTGTTTTTT.

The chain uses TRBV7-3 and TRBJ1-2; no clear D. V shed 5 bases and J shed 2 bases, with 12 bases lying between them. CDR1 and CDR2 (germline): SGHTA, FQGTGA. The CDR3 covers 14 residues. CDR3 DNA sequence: TGTGCCAGCAGCCCACGACCGGGGAACTATGGCTACACCTTC. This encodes CASSPRPGNYGYTF. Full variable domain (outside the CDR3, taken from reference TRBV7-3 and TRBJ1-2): GAGVSQTPSNKVTEKGKYVELRCDPISGHTALYWYRQSLGQGPEFLIYFQGTGAADDSGLPNDRFFAVRPEGSVSTLKIQRTERGDSAVYLCASSPRPGNYGYTFGSGTRLTVV.

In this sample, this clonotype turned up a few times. The CDR3 nucleotides are TGTGCCACCAGTCCGTCGACAAGGACCTACGAGCAGTACTTC. As protein: CATSPSTRTYEQYF. The chain uses TRBV24-1 and TRBJ2-7; no reliable D call. CDR1 is KGHDR, CDR2 SFDVKD, per germline. V was trimmed by 6 bases and J by 2 bases, leaving 13 bases between them. This CDR3 is built from 14 residues.

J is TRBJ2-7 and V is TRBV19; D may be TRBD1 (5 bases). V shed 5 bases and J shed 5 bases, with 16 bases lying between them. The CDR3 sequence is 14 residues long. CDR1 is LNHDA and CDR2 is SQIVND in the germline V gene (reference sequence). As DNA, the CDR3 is TGTGCCAGTAGTGCCCGACAGATAGGTCACGAGCAGTACTTC. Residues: CASSARQIGHEQYF.

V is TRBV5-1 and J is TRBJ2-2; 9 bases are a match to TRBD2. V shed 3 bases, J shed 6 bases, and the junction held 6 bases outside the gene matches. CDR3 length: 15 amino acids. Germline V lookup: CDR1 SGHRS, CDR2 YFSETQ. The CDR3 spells CASSWGGRAPGELFF. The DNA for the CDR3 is TGCGCCAGCAGCTGGGGCGGGAGGGCCCCCGGGGAGCTGTTTTTT. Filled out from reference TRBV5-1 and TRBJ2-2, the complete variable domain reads KAGVTQTPRYLIKTRGQQVTLSCSPISGHRSVSWYQQTPGQGLQFLFEYFSETQRNKGNFPGRFSGRQFSNSRSEMNVSTLELGDSALYLCASSWGGRAPGELFFGEGSRLTVL.

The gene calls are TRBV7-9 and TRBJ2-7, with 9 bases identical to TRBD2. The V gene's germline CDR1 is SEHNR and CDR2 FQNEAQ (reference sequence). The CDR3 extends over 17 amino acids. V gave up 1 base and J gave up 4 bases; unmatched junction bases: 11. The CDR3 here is CASSLDVPGTSFYEQYF. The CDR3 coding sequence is TGTGCCAGCAGCTTAGACGTACCCGGGACTAGCTTTTACGAGCAGTACTTC.

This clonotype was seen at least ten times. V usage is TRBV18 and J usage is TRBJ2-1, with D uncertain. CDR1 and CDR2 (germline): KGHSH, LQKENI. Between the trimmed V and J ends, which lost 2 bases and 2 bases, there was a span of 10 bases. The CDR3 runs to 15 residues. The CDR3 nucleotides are TGTGCCAGCTCACCAACCACTGCAGCCTACAATGAGCAGTTCTTC. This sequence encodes CASSPTTAAYNEQFF.

As DNA, the CDR3 is TGCGCCAGCAGCTTGGAGGCGGGGGCGAGCACTGAAGCTTTCTTT. Translated, it gives CASSLEAGASTEAFF. The chain recombines TRBV5-1 with TRBJ1-1; tentatively, D is TRBD1 (6 bases). The length of the CDR3 is 15 residues. CDR1 is SGHRS and CDR2 is YFSETQ in the germline V gene. V lost 0 bases and J 4 bases, leaving 13 bases between the germline ends. Supplemented by reference TRBV5-1 and TRBJ1-1, the full variable domain reads KAGVTQTPRYLIKTRGQQVTLSCSPISGHRSVSWYQQTPGQGLQFLFEYFSETQRNKGNFPGRFSGRQFSNSRSEMNVSTLELGDSALYLCASSLEAGASTEAFFGQGTRLTVV.

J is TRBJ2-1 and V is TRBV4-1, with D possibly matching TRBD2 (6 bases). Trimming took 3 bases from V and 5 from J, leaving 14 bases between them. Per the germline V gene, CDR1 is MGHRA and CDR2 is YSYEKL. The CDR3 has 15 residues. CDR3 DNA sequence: TGCGCCAGCAGCCATCTAGGGGCGGGGAACAATGAGCAGTTCTTC. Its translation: CASSHLGAGNNEQFF.

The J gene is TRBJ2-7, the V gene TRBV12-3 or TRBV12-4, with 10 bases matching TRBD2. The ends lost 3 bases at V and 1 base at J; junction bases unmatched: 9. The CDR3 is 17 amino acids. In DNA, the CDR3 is TGTGCCAGCAGTTTCGTCCTGGCTAGCGGGAGATCCTACGAGCAGTACTTC. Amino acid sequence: CASSFVLASGRSYEQYF.